These 13 T cell receptor beta chains came from one sample sequenced in a study of Ad26.COV2.S vaccination and SARS-CoV-2 variants. Regarding treatment: some 20 received Ad26.COV2.S at low or high dose, single or two shots; roughly 5 received placebo; per-sample allocation not given. Collection of samples fell on day 63 after the first vaccine or placebo injection. Sequencing used immunoSEQ multiplex PCR; TCRdb keeps in-frame clones, though not all of them. The table lists 250,000 to 300,000 clones, approximately 89% of them singletons. Sequenced here: peripheral blood, sampled in a trial of Ad26.COV2.S vaccine versus placebo. The source is a person aged 18-65 years who received the Ad26.COV2.S COVID-19 vaccine or a placebo.

This clone has just a few counts. The chain employs TRBV2 and TRBJ1-3, with D uncertain. Trimming left V 6 bases short and J 4 bases short, with 4 bases between. In germline, CDR1 is SNHLY, CDR2 FYNNEI. This CDR3 has 11 residues. Here the CDR3 reads CASRQGNTIYF. Written as DNA, the CDR3 is TGTGCCAGCAGACAGGGAAACACCATATATTTT.

J is TRBJ2-2 and V is TRBV30; D gene unclear. Germline V gene lookup returns CDR1 GTSNPN and CDR2 SVGIG (reference sequence). The ends were cut back, 1 base at V and 6 bases at J, with 9 bases in the middle. The CDR3 is 13 residues long. The CDR3 nucleotides read TGTGCCTGGAGTGGGCCCCACGCCGGGGAGCTGTTTTTT. Protein product: CAWSGPHAGELFF. The whole variable domain, remainder taken from reference TRBV30 and TRBJ2-2, is SQTIHQWPATLVQPVGSPLSLECTVEGTSNPNLYWYRQAAGRGLQLLFYSVGIGQISSEVPQNLSASRPQDRQFILSSKKLLLSDSGFYLCAWSGPHAGELFFGEGSRLTVL.

This chain's CDR3 is CASSLSTNEQFF. In DNA, the CDR3 is TGTGCCAGCAGCCTTTCTACCAATGAGCAGTTCTTC. The chain uses TRBV7-9 and TRBJ2-1; no clear D. The CDR3 runs to 12 residues. The germline gives CDR1 SEHNR, CDR2 FQNEAQ (reference sequence). Trimming shortened V by 5 bases and J by 6 bases, and 8 bases separated the two germline ends.

This clone was recorded only once. The chain uses TRBV5-6 and TRBJ1-1; D may be TRBD1 (5 bases). The ends were cut back, 0 bases at V and 2 bases at J, with 14 bases in the middle. This CDR3 is 16 amino acids long. CDR1 is SGHDT, CDR2 YYEEEE, per germline. The CDR3 nucleotides are TGTGCCAGCAGCTTGGGAGGGGCAGGGAGAAACACTGAAGCTTTCTTT. Its protein is CASSLGGAGRNTEAFF.

The chain joins TRBV9 to TRBJ1-3; the D gene is possibly TRBD1 (6 bases). Germline V gives CDR1 SGDLS, CDR2 YYNGEE. Trimming left V 0 bases short and J 2 bases short, with 18 bases between. This CDR3 region has 18 residues. Here the CDR3 reads CASSVGIMGGLAGNTIYF. The CDR3 DNA sequence: TGTGCCAGCAGCGTAGGTATAATGGGGGGCCTAGCTGGAAACACCATATATTTT.

This clone occurred once. The gene calls are TRBV5-1 and TRBJ1-3; 9 positions match TRBD1. The germline V gene has CDR1 SGHRS and CDR2 YFSETQ. The junction had 5 bases not matched to a gene; V was cut back by 3 bases and J by 4 bases. The CDR3 is 15 amino acids. CDR3 nucleotide sequence: TGCGCCAGCAGCTCTCCCGGGACAGGGGGAAACACCATATATTTT. It is translated as CASSSPGTGGNTIYF.

This clone was found once. V gene TRBV12-5 combines with J gene TRBJ2-1, with 7 positions matching TRBD2. Germline lookup yields CDR1 LGHNT and CDR2 FRNRAP. Germline trimming cut 0 bases from V and 1 base from J; bases unmatched to any gene: 3. The CDR3 runs 16 residues. This chain's CDR3 is CASGLVGGSSYNEQFF. Here the CDR3 DNA reads TGTGCTAGTGGTTTGGTGGGAGGGAGTTCCTACAATGAGCAGTTCTTC.

The DNA of the CDR3 is TGTGCCAGCAGTAGGAGACGGGGCGTGGACAATGAGCAGTTCTTC. The encoded protein is CASSRRRGVDNEQFF. The chain has TRBV2 and TRBJ2-1; D possibly matches TRBD1 or TRBD2 (5 bases each). Per germline, CDR1 SNHLY and CDR2 FYNNEI. CDR3 length: 15 amino acids. V was shortened by 5 bases and J by 5 bases, with 16 bases between the two germline ends.

This chain uses TRBV25-1 with TRBJ2-1, with D possibly matching TRBD2 (6 bases). The length of the CDR3 is 13 residues. V lost 1 base and J lost 9, with 10 bases in between. Per germline, CDR1 MGHDK and CDR2 SYGVNS. CDR3 in amino acids: CASSEFTSTEQFF. DNA of the CDR3: TGTGCCAGCAGTGAATTCACTAGCACTGAGCAGTTCTTC.

The chain couples TRBV7-2 to TRBJ1-1; 8 positions agree with TRBD1. CDR1 and CDR2 from the germline V gene are SGHTA and FQGNSA. The V segment lost 3 bases and the J segment 0 bases; nucleotides outside the gene matches: 3. CDR3 length: 15 residues. The CDR3 DNA reads as TGTGCCAGCAGCTTCACAGGGGGGATGAACACTGAAGCTTTCTTT. Its translation is CASSFTGGMNTEAFF.

The chain employs TRBV5-4 and TRBJ1-2; D unclear. The CDR3 runs to 13 residues. Trimming left V 0 bases short and J 5 bases short, with 8 bases between. The germline CDR1 and CDR2 sequences are SGHNT and YYREEE (reference sequence). The chain's CDR3 is CASSLDQTYGYTF. CDR3 DNA: TGTGCCAGCAGCTTGGATCAGACTTATGGCTACACCTTC.

This clone was detected a few times. V is TRBV3-1 (or the pseudogene TRBV3-2) and J is TRBJ1-1; D not certain. CDR3 length: 15 residues. V was trimmed by 0 bases and J by 6 bases, leaving 14 bases between them. Germline V gene data show CDR1 as LGHDT and CDR2 as YNNKEL (reference sequence). CDR3 sequence: CASSQDSGIQAEAFF. The CDR3 DNA reads as TGTGCCAGCAGCCAAGATTCGGGAATCCAGGCTGAAGCTTTCTTT.

The J gene is TRBJ2-2, the V gene TRBV28; D not resolved. The germline V gene encodes CDR1 MDHEN and CDR2 SYDVKM. Deletions cut 3 bases from V and 4 bases from J, with 6 bases between. This CDR3 region has 13 residues. This chain's CDR3 is CASSFPITGELFF. The CDR3 DNA reads TGTGCCAGCAGTTTTCCCATCACCGGGGAGCTGTTTTTT.